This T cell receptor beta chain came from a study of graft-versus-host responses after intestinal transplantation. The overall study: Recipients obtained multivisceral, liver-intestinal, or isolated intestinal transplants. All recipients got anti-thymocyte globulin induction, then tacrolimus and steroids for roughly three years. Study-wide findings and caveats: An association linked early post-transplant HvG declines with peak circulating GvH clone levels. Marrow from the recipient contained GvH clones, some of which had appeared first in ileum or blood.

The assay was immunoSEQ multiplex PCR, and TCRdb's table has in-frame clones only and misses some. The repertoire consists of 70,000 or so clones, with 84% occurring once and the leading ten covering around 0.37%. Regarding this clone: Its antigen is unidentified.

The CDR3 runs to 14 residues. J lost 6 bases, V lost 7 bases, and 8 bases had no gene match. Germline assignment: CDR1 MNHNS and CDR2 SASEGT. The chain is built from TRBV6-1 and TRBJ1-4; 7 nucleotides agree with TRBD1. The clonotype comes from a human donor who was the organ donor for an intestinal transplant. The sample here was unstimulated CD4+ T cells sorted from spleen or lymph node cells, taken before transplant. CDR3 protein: CASTTGTDYEKLFF. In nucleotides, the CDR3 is TGTGCCAGCACCACCGGGACAGATTATGAAAAACTGTTTTTT.